This passage covers 26 T cell receptor beta chains from one sample sequenced in a study of radiation and T cells in renal cell carcinoma. The method was immunoSEQ multiplex PCR; TCRdb's version includes in-frame clones alone and lacks a portion of them. The sample holds fewer than 10,000 clones; almost 65% are singletons and the top ten take around 40%. Treatment defined: treatment-naive control, cytoreductive nephrectomy. The sequencing used tumor tissue, collected from a patient whose treatment was nephrectomy without radiotherapy. Source of these receptors: a woman aged 70-85 years with renal cell carcinoma.

The chain carries TRBV13 and TRBJ1-3, with 9 bases aligning to TRBD1. The J segment lost 8 bases and the V segment lost 5 bases, leaving 7 bases of the junction unmatched. From germline, CDR1 is PRHDT and CDR2 FYEKMQ (reference sequence). There are 14 residues in the CDR3. The DNA for the CDR3 is TGTGCCAGCAGCCGACAGGGGGTCGGGTACACCATATATTTT. As protein: CASSRQGVGYTIYF.

This chain connects TRBV13 to TRBJ2-1, with D perhaps assigned TRBD1 or TRBD2 (5 bases each). The V and J ends lost 5 bases and 2 bases respectively, with 16 bases between them. The CDR3 runs to 16 residues. Germline loops: CDR1 PRHDT, CDR2 FYEKMQ (reference sequence). This CDR3 is CASSATGLHTYNEQFF. CDR3 nucleotides: TGTGCCAGCAGCGCGACGGGGCTTCATACCTACAATGAGCAGTTCTTC.

In its sample, this clone is medium-sized. The CDR3 sequence: CASSHNEKLFF. The DNA for the CDR3 is TGTGCCAGCAGCCATAATGAAAAACTGTTTTTT. The chain recombines TRBV11-2 with TRBJ1-4, with D unclear. Trimming removed 5 bases from V and 4 bases from J, with 2 bases in between. Germline V gene data show CDR1 as SGHAT and CDR2 as FQNNGV. The CDR3 length is 11 residues.

This chain uses TRBV2 with TRBJ1-1, with no clear D. The CDR3 has 12 amino acids. The germline gives CDR1 SNHLY, CDR2 FYNNEI. Trimming took 2 bases from V and 7 from J, leaving 8 bases between them. The CDR3 is CASSESSGEAFF. CDR3 nucleotide sequence: TGTGCCAGCAGTGAAAGTTCGGGTGAAGCTTTCTTT.

The chain recombines TRBV18 with TRBJ2-3; D may be TRBD2 (6 bases). Germline CDR1 is KGHSH and CDR2 is LQKENI. V lost 3 bases and J 1 base, leaving 8 bases between the germline ends. The CDR3 covers 14 residues. The CDR3 spells CASSPGGGTDTQYF. In DNA, the CDR3 is TGTGCCAGCTCACCCGGAGGGGGCACAGATACGCAGTATTTT.

The chain uses TRBV11-1 and TRBJ1-1; a weak D match, TRBD1 (5 bases). The germline gives CDR1 SGHAT, CDR2 FQDESV (reference sequence). V was shortened by 1 base and J by 5 bases, with 11 bases between the two germline ends. The CDR3 sequence is 14 residues long. The CDR3 DNA follows: TGTGCCAGCAGCTTAGACTTAGGGGCTACTGAAGCTTTCTTT. This codes for CASSLDLGATEAFF.

V is TRBV7-9 and J is TRBJ2-1, with TRBD2 identical over 11 bases. The V gene end was trimmed by 3 bases and the J gene end by 5 bases; junction bases not matched to a gene: 3. This CDR3 spans 15 amino acids. Germline V gene sequence: CDR1 SEHNR, CDR2 FQNEAQ (reference sequence). The CDR3 DNA reads TGTGCCAGCAGCTTCATAGCGGGGGGGCACAATGAGCAGTTCTTC. This translates into CASSFIAGGHNEQFF.

The sample holds a few counts of this clone. The J gene is TRBJ1-1, the V gene TRBV9, with 7 bases aligning to TRBD1. CDR3 length: 14 amino acids. The germline V gene has CDR1 SGDLS and CDR2 YYNGEE. Trimming removed 4 bases from V and 2 bases from J; junction bases left unmatched: 5. In DNA, the CDR3 is TGTGCCAGCAGCTTGGGACAGTTTAACACTGAAGCTTTCTTT. Its protein product is CASSLGQFNTEAFF.

The rearrangement links TRBV4-2 to TRBJ2-1; 7 bases line up with TRBD2. The germline V gene encodes CDR1 LGHNA and CDR2 YNFKEQ. The CDR3 loop spans 15 amino acids. V lost 1 base, J lost 1 base, and 1 base stayed unmatched. The CDR3: CASSQAGGSYNEQFF. The CDR3 coding sequence is TGTGCCAGCAGCCAAGCGGGGGGTTCCTACAATGAGCAGTTCTTC.

The V gene is TRBV5-6, the J gene TRBJ2-2, with 9 bases lining up with TRBD1. Germline CDR1 is SGHDT and CDR2 is YYEEEE. The length of the CDR3 is 15 residues. The ends lost 4 bases at V and 7 bases at J; junction bases unmatched: 8. The CDR3 coding sequence is TGTGCCAGCAGCCCCCGGGACAGGGTGGTCGGGGAGCTGTTTTTT. Translated, it gives CASSPRDRVVGELFF. Complete variable domain (other parts from reference TRBV5-6 and TRBJ2-2): DAGVTQSPTHLIKTRGQQVTLRCSPKSGHDTVSWYQQALGQGPQFIFQYYEEEERQRGNFPDRFSGHQFPNYSSELNVNALLLGDSALYLCASSPRDRVVGELFFGEGSRLTVL.

The V call is TRBV19, the J call TRBJ2-1; perhaps TRBD1 as D (6 bases). The CDR3 consists of 14 residues. The germline V and J ends were trimmed by 7 bases and 8 bases, with 18 bases remaining between them. Germline lookup yields CDR1 LNHDA and CDR2 SQIVND (reference sequence). The CDR3 loop is CASNLEQGFDEQFF. As DNA, the CDR3 is TGTGCCAGTAACCTAGAACAGGGCTTCGATGAGCAGTTCTTC.

This sequence joins TRBV10-3 and TRBJ1-6; D remains unclear. Germline assignment: CDR1 ENHRY and CDR2 SYGVKD. Trimming took 3 bases from V and 0 from J, leaving 9 bases between them. This CDR3 has 16 amino acids. The CDR3 nucleotides read TGTGCCATCAGTGAAGGCGCTAGCTCCTATAATTCACCCCTCCACTTT. It translates to CAISEGASSYNSPLHF.

This chain uses TRBV11-3 with TRBJ2-3; 9 bases map to TRBD2. Germline trimming cut 4 bases from V and 2 bases from J; bases unmatched to any gene: 4. Germline CDR1 is SGHNT and CDR2 is YENEEA. This CDR3 is built from 15 residues. This CDR3 reads CASSSRGGATDTQYF. The CDR3 DNA follows: TGTGCCAGCAGCTCTCGCGGGGGGGCCACAGATACGCAGTATTTT.

The rearrangement links TRBV5-6 to TRBJ2-4; TRBD1 aligns across 9 bases. The CDR3 spans 17 residues. Germline CDR1 and CDR2: SGHDT and YYEEEE. V was clipped by 3 bases and J by 0 bases; unmatched bases: 7. The CDR3 region has the DNA TGTGCCAGCAGCTCCTTGGGACAGGGCCTAGCCAAAAACATTCAGTACTTC. Translating gives CASSSLGQGLAKNIQYF.

The chain uses TRBV5-1 and TRBJ2-6; D is undetermined. From germline, CDR1 is SGHRS and CDR2 YFSETQ. CDR3 length equals 15 residues. Trimming removed 0 bases from V and 4 bases from J, with 8 bases in between. In DNA form, the CDR3 reads TGCGCCAGCAGCTTGGGAAATTCGGGGGCCAACGTCCTGACTTTC. Translating it yields CASSLGNSGANVLTF.

The J gene is TRBJ2-2, the V gene TRBV5-1; weak D call: TRBD1 (6 bases). The CDR3 length is 17 residues. The germline gives CDR1 SGHRS, CDR2 YFSETQ. V was trimmed by 0 bases and J by 0 bases, leaving 12 bases between them. The CDR3 DNA sequence: TGCGCCAGCAGCTTGGACAGGGCTCATACGAACACCGGGGAGCTGTTTTTT. Translated: CASSLDRAHTNTGELFF.

The V call is TRBV30, the J call TRBJ2-7, with TRBD1 identical over 7 bases. CDR3 length: 14 amino acids. CDR1 and CDR2 (germline): GTSNPN, SVGIG (reference sequence). With 2 bases clipped from V and 3 bases from J, the junction kept 7 bases outside the gene matches. The CDR3 here is CAWSRTGFLYEQYF. In nucleotides, the CDR3 is TGTGCCTGGAGTAGGACAGGTTTCCTCTACGAGCAGTACTTC. The whole variable domain, remainder taken from reference TRBV30 and TRBJ2-7, is SQTIHQWPATLVQPVGSPLSLECTVEGTSNPNLYWYRQAAGRGLQLLFYSVGIGQISSEVPQNLSASRPQDRQFILSSKKLLLSDSGFYLCAWSRTGFLYEQYFGPGTRLTVT.

This rearrangement joins TRBV5-1 to TRBJ1-2; perhaps TRBD1 as D (5 bases). The CDR3 spans 12 residues. V was pared by 0 bases and J by 7 bases, with 7 bases between. From germline, CDR1 is SGHRS and CDR2 YFSETQ. CDR3 in DNA: TGCGCCAGCAGCTTGGAGGGGACTGGCTACACCTTC. It yields the protein CASSLEGTGYTF. Using reference TRBV5-1 and TRBJ1-2 for the parts outside the CDR3, the full variable domain is KAGVTQTPRYLIKTRGQQVTLSCSPISGHRSVSWYQQTPGQGLQFLFEYFSETQRNKGNFPGRFSGRQFSNSRSEMNVSTLELGDSALYLCASSLEGTGYTFGSGTRLTVV.

The rearrangement uses TRBV29-1 and TRBJ1-1; D is unresolved. The CDR3 is made up of 13 amino acids. Trimming removed 3 bases from V and 1 base from J, with 9 bases in between. Per germline, CDR1 SQVTM and CDR2 ANQGSEA. The DNA of the CDR3 is TGCAGCGTTGACCCGGGTGGGAACACTGAAGCTTTCTTT. It translates to CSVDPGGNTEAFF.

The rearrangement links TRBV19 to TRBJ2-7, with TRBD1 identical over 7 bases. The CDR3 sequence is 14 residues long. The V gene's germline CDR1 is LNHDA and CDR2 SQIVND (reference sequence). V dropped 5 bases and J dropped 3; count of bases not matched to a gene: 7. The CDR3 region is CASSPRGQFYEQYF. The CDR3 DNA follows: TGTGCCAGTAGTCCCCGGGGACAGTTCTACGAGCAGTACTTC.

The chain is built from TRBV5-1 and TRBJ2-1; D gene ambiguous. V shed 2 bases and J shed 6 bases, with 3 bases lying between them. The CDR3 consists of 11 residues. Germline values: CDR1 SGHRS, CDR2 YFSETQ. As DNA, the CDR3 is TGCGCCAGCAGCTTAGCCAATGAGCAGTTCTTC. Translation gives CASSLANEQFF.

This clone is medium-sized by share. The chain carries TRBV11-2 and TRBJ1-1; D not resolved. Germline V gene sequence: CDR1 SGHAT, CDR2 FQNNGV. The V end lost 5 bases, the J end lost 0 bases, and 16 bases lay between the germline ends. The CDR3 sequence is 16 residues long. CDR3 in amino acids: CASSPPPTRMNTEAFF. The DNA for the CDR3 is TGTGCCAGCAGCCCGCCCCCGACACGGATGAACACTGAAGCTTTCTTT.

This clone was observed once. The V gene is TRBV16, the J gene TRBJ2-7; TRBD2 matches 10 bases. The germline V gene encodes CDR1 KGHSY and CDR2 FQNENV. Trimming took 0 bases from V and 2 from J; bases not matched to a gene: 7. The CDR3 has 17 amino acids. CDR3 in DNA: TGTGCCAGCAGCCAATCGAAACTAGCGGGGATCACCTACGAGCAGTACTTC. Its translation: CASSQSKLAGITYEQYF.

This chain connects TRBV18 to TRBJ2-2, with 10 bases lining up with TRBD1. Germline values: CDR1 KGHSH, CDR2 LQKENI. CDR3 length: 15 amino acids. With V trimmed by 2 bases and J by 4 bases, 1 base remained unmatched. The CDR3 bases are TGTGCCAGCTCACCATGGGACAGGGGCACCGGGGAGCTGTTTTTT. Its protein product is CASSPWDRGTGELFF.

The gene calls are TRBV2 and TRBJ2-1; 9 bases are a match to TRBD2. The J segment lost 9 bases and the V segment lost 4 bases, leaving 7 bases of the junction unmatched. Germline CDR1 is SNHLY and CDR2 is FYNNEI. The CDR3 runs 14 residues. The CDR3 region has the DNA TGTGCCAGCAGTGCGAGTAGCGGGGGTAGTGAGCAGTTCTTC. This gives the protein CASSASSGGSEQFF.

The gene calls are TRBV25-1 and TRBJ2-6, with D perhaps given as TRBD1 or TRBD2 (5 bases each). Trimming stripped 6 bases from V and 10 bases from J, with 10 bases between. The length of the CDR3 is 12 residues. Germline V CDR1 and CDR2: MGHDK, SYGVNS. The CDR3 bases are TGTGCCAGCAGGGAAGAGGGGAACGTCCTGACTTTC. This encodes CASREEGNVLTF.